This passage covers 3 T cell receptor beta chains from one sample sequenced in a study of cytomegalovirus exposure and HLA in healthy donors. Primers included in the PCR were 60 Vbeta and 13 Jbeta primers. This table comes from immunoSEQ multiplex PCR, and its TCRdb copy is limited to in-frame clones, with some not included. The table records hundreds of thousands of clones, 60% to 80% of them present only once. The sequenced sample consisted of PBMCs. These receptors all stem from a male donor in good health and CMV-seronegative.

This chain links TRBV23-1 with TRBJ1-4; 7 nucleotides align to TRBD1. TRBV23-1 is designated an ORF whose function remains uncertain. The length of the CDR3 is 12 residues. With V trimmed by 10 bases and J by 9 bases, 8 bases remained unmatched. The CDR3 loop is CATDRAWKKLFF. The DNA for the CDR3 is TGCGCCACCGACAGGGCTTGGAAAAAACTGTTTTTT.

V gene TRBV27 combines with J gene TRBJ2-1; the D gene is possibly TRBD1 (6 bases). The germline V gene encodes CDR1 MNHEY and CDR2 SMNVEV (reference sequence). The V end was cut by 0 bases, the J end by 4 bases, with 13 bases between. The CDR3 extends over 16 amino acids. Here the CDR3 reads CASSLSGPGTYNEQFF. Written as DNA, the CDR3 is TGTGCCAGCAGTTTATCTGGTCCAGGGACATACAATGAGCAGTTCTTC.

This chain joins TRBV7-9 and TRBJ2-1, with D possibly TRBD1 on 5 matching bases. There are 14 residues in the CDR3. The germline CDR1 and CDR2 sequences are SEHNR and FQNEAQ (reference sequence). V was pared by 5 bases and J by 7 bases, with 15 bases between. The CDR3 sequence: CASSPVAGLNEQFF. DNA for the CDR3: TGTGCCAGCAGCCCCGTTGCAGGGCTAAATGAGCAGTTCTTC. The full variable domain, with the rest looked up from reference TRBV7-9 and TRBJ2-1, is DTGVSQNPRHKITKRGQNVTFRCDPISEHNRLYWYRQTLGQGPEFLTYFQNEAQLEKSRLLSDRFSAERPKGSFSTLEIQRTEQGDSAMYLCASSPVAGLNEQFFGPGTRLTVL.